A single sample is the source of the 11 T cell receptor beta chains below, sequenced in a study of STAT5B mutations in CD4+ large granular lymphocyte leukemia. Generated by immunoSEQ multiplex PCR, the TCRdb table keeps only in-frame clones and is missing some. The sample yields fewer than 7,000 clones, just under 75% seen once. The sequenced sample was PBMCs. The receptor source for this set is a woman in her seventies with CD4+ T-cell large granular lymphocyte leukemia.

For the CDR3, the DNA is TGTGCCAGCAGCTTAGAGGGAACAGGGTATTACGAGCAGTACTTC. Amino acids: CASSLEGTGYYEQYF. This chain connects TRBV7-2 to TRBJ2-7; weak D call: TRBD1 (6 bases). The CDR3 contains 15 residues. The germline CDR1 and CDR2 sequences are SGHTA and FQGNSA. V lost 1 base and J 4 bases, leaving 14 bases between the germline ends.

In DNA form, the CDR3 reads TGTGCCAGCAGCCTGGGACACGAATCGTACGAGCAGTACTTC. It is translated as CASSLGHESYEQYF. V gene TRBV5-4 combines with J gene TRBJ2-7; D is perhaps TRBD1 (6 bases). V was shortened by 4 bases and J by 4 bases, with 15 bases between the two germline ends. This CDR3 has 14 amino acids. The V gene's germline CDR1 is SGHNT and CDR2 YYREEE (reference sequence).

CDR3 sequence (DNA): TGTGCCAGCAGCCCGCGAGGGACTAGTCGGGAGACCCAGTACTTC. Translating it yields CASSPRGTSRETQYF. V is TRBV7-7 and J is TRBJ2-5; 8 bases align to TRBD2. V lost 5 bases, J lost 5 bases, and 10 bases stayed unmatched. The CDR3 runs to 15 residues. Germline loops: CDR1 SSHAT, CDR2 FNYEAQ (reference sequence).

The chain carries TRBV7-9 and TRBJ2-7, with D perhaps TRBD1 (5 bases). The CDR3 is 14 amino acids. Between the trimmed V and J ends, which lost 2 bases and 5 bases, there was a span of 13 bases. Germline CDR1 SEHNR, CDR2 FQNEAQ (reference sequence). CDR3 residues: CASSLRGWEDEQYF. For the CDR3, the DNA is TGTGCCAGCAGCTTAAGGGGTTGGGAAGACGAGCAGTACTTC. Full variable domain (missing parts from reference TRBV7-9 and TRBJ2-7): DTGVSQNPRHKITKRGQNVTFRCDPISEHNRLYWYRQTLGQGPEFLTYFQNEAQLEKSRLLSDRFSAERPKGSFSTLEIQRTEQGDSAMYLCASSLRGWEDEQYFGPGTRLTVT.

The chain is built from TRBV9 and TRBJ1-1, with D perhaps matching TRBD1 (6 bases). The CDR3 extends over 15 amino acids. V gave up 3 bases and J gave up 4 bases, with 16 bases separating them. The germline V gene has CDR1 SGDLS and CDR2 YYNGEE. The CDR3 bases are TGTGCCAGCAGCGCACCGACAGGAGGCGCCACTGAAGCTTTCTTT. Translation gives CASSAPTGGATEAFF.

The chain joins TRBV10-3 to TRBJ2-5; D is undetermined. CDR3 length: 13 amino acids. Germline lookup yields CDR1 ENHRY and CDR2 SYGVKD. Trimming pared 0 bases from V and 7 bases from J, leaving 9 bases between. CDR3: CAISESLSGTQYF. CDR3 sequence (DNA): TGTGCCATCAGTGAGTCGCTCTCGGGGACCCAGTACTTC.

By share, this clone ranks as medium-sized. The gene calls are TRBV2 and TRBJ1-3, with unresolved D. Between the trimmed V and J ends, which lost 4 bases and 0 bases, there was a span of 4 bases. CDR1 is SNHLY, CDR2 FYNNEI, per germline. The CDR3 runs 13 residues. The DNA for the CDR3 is TGTGCCAGCAGTGCCCCCTCTGGAAACACCATATATTTT. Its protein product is CASSAPSGNTIYF. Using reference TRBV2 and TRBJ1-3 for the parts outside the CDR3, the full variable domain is EPEVTQTPSHQVTQMGQEVILRCVPISNHLYFYWYRQILGQKVEFLVSFYNNEISEKSEIFDDQFSVERPDGSNFTLKIRSTKLEDSAMYFCASSAPSGNTIYFGEGSWLTVV.

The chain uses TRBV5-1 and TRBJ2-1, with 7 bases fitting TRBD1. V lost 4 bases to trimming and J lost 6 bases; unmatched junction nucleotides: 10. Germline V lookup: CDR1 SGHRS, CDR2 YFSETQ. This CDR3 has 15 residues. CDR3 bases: TGCGCCAGCAGCCGATCACAGGGGCTAGGCAATGAGCAGTTCTTC. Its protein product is CASSRSQGLGNEQFF.

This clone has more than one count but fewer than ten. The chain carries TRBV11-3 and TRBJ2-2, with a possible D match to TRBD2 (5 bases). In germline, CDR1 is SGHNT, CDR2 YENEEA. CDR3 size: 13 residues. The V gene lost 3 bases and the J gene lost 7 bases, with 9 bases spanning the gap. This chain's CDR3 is CASSLRDGGELFF. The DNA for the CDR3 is TGTGCCAGCAGCTTGAGGGATGGCGGGGAGCTGTTTTTT. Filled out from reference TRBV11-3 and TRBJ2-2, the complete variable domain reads EAGVVQSPRYKIIEKKQPVAFWCNPISGHNTLYWYLQNLGQGPELLIRYENEEAVDDSQLPKDRFSAERLKGVDSTLKIQPAELGDSAVYLCASSLRDGGELFFGEGSRLTVL.

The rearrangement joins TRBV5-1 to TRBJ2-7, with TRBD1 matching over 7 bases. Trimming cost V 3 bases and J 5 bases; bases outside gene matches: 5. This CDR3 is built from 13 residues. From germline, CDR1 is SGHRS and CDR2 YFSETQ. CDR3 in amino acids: CASSSTGSHEQYF. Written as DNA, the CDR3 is TGCGCCAGCAGCTCGACAGGGTCCCACGAGCAGTACTTC.

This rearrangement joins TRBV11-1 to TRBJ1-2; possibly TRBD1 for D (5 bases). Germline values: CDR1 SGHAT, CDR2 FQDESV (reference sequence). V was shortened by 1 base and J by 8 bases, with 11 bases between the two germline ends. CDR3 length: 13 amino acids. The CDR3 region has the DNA TGTGCCAGCAGCTTAGGCAGGGCCTACGGCTACACCTTC. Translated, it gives CASSLGRAYGYTF.